This T cell receptor (beta chain) originates from a study of blood T cells in healthy people across ages. Study-wide findings and caveats: Older age coincided with a roughly linear decline in TCR beta diversity per million T cells.

A second PCR, run for roughly 7 to 11 cycles, used a sample-barcoded 5' primer plus a J-beta primer mix. Each cDNA molecule received a tag from a template-switch adaptor that had 12 random nucleotides. Via MiXCR, TCRdb re-called the 5' RACE reads, giving one row per CDR3 protein. The sample has 500,000 to 550,000 distinct CDR3 sequences; 24% are singletons. Germline-derived CDR1 and CDR2 are MDHEN and SYDVKM. CDR3 length: 15 residues. Turning to this clonotype: Antigen specificity is unknown.

These data were also filed under a second study, of T cells of mothers and their children. That paper notes: No clone of persistent microchimeric T cells was detected.

The TCR originated in a boy younger than 18 in good health. Sequenced input: blood. V usage is TRBV28 and J usage is TRBJ2-1; D possibly corresponds to TRBD2 (5 bases). The last part of the DNA fits TRBJ2-5 better; the J call may be wrong. CDR3 amino acids: CASSQRTPPGETQYF. The CDR3 nucleotides are TGTGCCAGCAGTCAGCGGACGCCTCCCGGAGAGACCCAGTACTTC.